The clone carrying this T cell receptor beta chain was observed a few times. The antigen is undetermined. Amplification by 5'RACE using constant-segment primers produced TCR alpha and TCR beta cDNA libraries that carried sample barcodes and UMIs. TCRdb recomputed calls from the 5' RACE reads with MiXCR, one row per CDR3 protein. The repertoire consists of under 600,000 distinct CDR3 sequences, with about a fifth occurring once and the leading ten covering about 8.2%. These data belong to a study of T-cell memory formation after mild COVID-19. Trimming took 4 bases from V and 4 from J, leaving 12 bases between them. Germline V gene lookup returns CDR1 SGHRS and CDR2 YFSETQ. The length of the CDR3 is 15 residues. Study-level results: Some SARS-CoV-2-responding clones were already detected in memory before infection. Mostly located in CM and EM were contracting CD4+ clones, with contracting CD8+ clones located in EMRA.

This sequence joins TRBV5-1 and TRBJ2-6; D ambiguous. Sequenced sample: PBMCs or a T cell subset sorted from them (not recorded which). This clonotype was obtained from an adult woman who had mild COVID-19 (a few samples of this study predate the infection). Cell type and time point are not known. CDR3 sequence (DNA): TGCGCCAGCAGCGAGTCCGTGAGCGGGGCCAACGTCCTGACTTTC. Translating it yields CASSESVSGANVLTF.